These T cell receptor beta chains were read from a single sample in a study of Graves' ophthalmopathy and Graves' hyperthyroidism. TCRdb re-called the multiplex PCR reads through MiXCR, storing one row per CDR3 protein. The sample lists around 1,000,000 distinct CDR3 sequences, about two fifths occurring once. The sequencing input was peripheral blood or thyroid tissue (not recorded which). These receptors were taken from an adult man with Graves' hyperthyroidism. The CDR3 runs from the conserved cysteine through the conserved F or W. A D gene is named only where the DNA matches it firmly. Rows may omit the clone size; those that give it use once, few, many or a size class.

j_call: TRBJ2-1; clone_size: few; d_call: TRBD1; v_call: TRBV10-3; cdr3_aa: CAINLGQNYNEQFF; cdr3_nt: TGTGCCATCAACCTGGGACAGAACTACAATGAGCAGTTCTTC
j_call: TRBJ1-5; clone_size: .; d_call: .; v_call: TRBV11-2; cdr3_aa: CASSTPGPPEGNNQPQHF; cdr3_nt: TGTGCCAGCAGCACCCCGGGACCTCCGGAGGGGAACAATCAGCCCCAGCATTTT
j_call: TRBJ2-7; clone_size: few; d_call: TRBD1; v_call: TRBV20-1; cdr3_aa: CSARGGTGGYYEQYF; cdr3_nt: TGCAGTGCTAGAGGGGGGACAGGAGGATACTACGAGCAGTACTTC
j_call: TRBJ2-5; clone_size: .; d_call: .; v_call: TRBV7-4; cdr3_aa: CASSNSNQSEEYF; cdr3_nt: TGTGCCAGCAGCAACTCTAATCAGAGCGAGGAGTACTTC
j_call: TRBJ1-6; clone_size: .; d_call: TRBD1; v_call: TRBV7-2; cdr3_aa: CASSPNPDRVGSPLHF; cdr3_nt: TGTGCCAGCAGCCCAAACCCCGACAGGGTTGGTTCACCCCTCCACTTT
j_call: TRBJ2-7; clone_size: .; d_call: .; v_call: TRBV7-2; cdr3_aa: CASSFAEIYEQYF; cdr3_nt: TGTGCCAGCAGCTTCGCAGAGATATACGAGCAGTACTTC
j_call: TRBJ2-1; clone_size: .; d_call: .; v_call: TRBV24-1; cdr3_aa: CATSDFLEQFF; cdr3_nt: TGTGCCACCAGTGATTTCCTTGAGCAGTTCTTC
j_call: TRBJ1-3; clone_size: many; d_call: .; v_call: TRBV7-2; cdr3_aa: CASSRQFYGNTIYF; cdr3_nt: TGTGCCAGCAGCCGGCAATTTTATGGAAACACCATATATTTT
j_call: TRBJ1-3; clone_size: few; d_call: .; v_call: TRBV5-1; cdr3_aa: CASSLEGGGNTIYF; cdr3_nt: TGCGCCAGCAGCTTGGAGGGCGGTGGAAACACCATATATTTT
j_call: TRBJ1-2; clone_size: .; d_call: .; v_call: TRBV25-1; cdr3_aa: CASSYRQRNYGYTF; cdr3_nt: TGTGCCAGCAGTTACCGGCAGAGAAACTATGGCTACACCTTC
j_call: TRBJ2-6; clone_size: .; d_call: TRBD2; v_call: TRBV7-2; cdr3_aa: CASSATGTSGSGANVLTF; cdr3_nt: TGTGCCAGCAGCGCGACCGGGACTAGCGGCTCTGGGGCCAACGTCCTGACTTTC
j_call: TRBJ1-1; clone_size: many; d_call: .; v_call: TRBV7-3; cdr3_aa: CASSYWTNTEAFF; cdr3_nt: TGTGCCAGCAGCTACTGGACGAACACTGAAGCTTTCTTT
j_call: TRBJ2-7; clone_size: .; d_call: .; v_call: TRBV11-2; cdr3_aa: CASSPGLSRWEQYF; cdr3_nt: TGTGCCAGCAGCCCGGGGCTCTCTCGCTGGGAGCAGTACTTC
j_call: TRBJ2-3; clone_size: few; d_call: .; v_call: TRBV25-1; cdr3_aa: CASSELRVADTQYF; cdr3_nt: TGTGCCAGCAGTGAATTGAGGGTTGCAGATACGCAGTATTTT
j_call: TRBJ2-3; clone_size: few; d_call: .; v_call: TRBV25-1; cdr3_aa: CASSSHSRADTQYF; cdr3_nt: TGTGCCAGCAGTTCCCACTCCAGGGCAGATACGCAGTATTTT
j_call: TRBJ1-2; clone_size: .; d_call: TRBD1; v_call: TRBV20-1; cdr3_aa: CSARDREGSSSGYTF; cdr3_nt: TGCAGTGCTAGGGACAGGGAAGGGAGCTCTAGTGGCTACACCTTC
j_call: TRBJ2-5; clone_size: .; d_call: TRBD1; v_call: TRBV7-7; cdr3_aa: CASSWVTGTGGSETQYF; cdr3_nt: TGTGCCAGCAGCTGGGTGACCGGGACAGGGGGATCAGAGACCCAGTACTTC
j_call: TRBJ1-3; clone_size: many; d_call: TRBD1; v_call: TRBV7-8; cdr3_aa: CASSLDRAGNTIYF; cdr3_nt: TGTGCCAGCAGCTTGGACAGGGCTGGAAACACCATATATTTT
j_call: TRBJ1-5; clone_size: .; d_call: TRBD1; v_call: TRBV20-1; cdr3_aa: CSRLNRTGVTQPQHF; cdr3_nt: TGCAGCCGCCTAAATCGGACAGGGGTTACTCAGCCCCAGCATTTT
j_call: TRBJ2-2; clone_size: many; d_call: .; v_call: TRBV7-4; cdr3_aa: CASSPRTQTGELFF; cdr3_nt: TGTGCCAGCAGCCCGCGGACACAGACCGGGGAGCTGTTTTTT
j_call: TRBJ2-7; clone_size: few; d_call: .; v_call: TRBV3-1; cdr3_aa: CASSRAVSYEQYF; cdr3_nt: TGTGCCAGCAGCCGAGCGGTCTCCTACGAGCAGTACTTC
j_call: TRBJ2-5; clone_size: .; d_call: .; v_call: TRBV5-5; cdr3_aa: CASSAAGWTTAETQYF; cdr3_nt: TGTGCCAGCAGCGCGGCCGGTTGGACTACCGCGGAGACCCAGTACTTC
j_call: TRBJ1-2; clone_size: many; d_call: .; v_call: TRBV4-1; cdr3_aa: CASSQEGGSPNGYTF; cdr3_nt: TGCGCCAGCAGCCAAGAGGGGGGTAGTCCCAATGGCTACACCTTC
j_call: TRBJ2-5; clone_size: .; d_call: .; v_call: TRBV7-7; cdr3_aa: CASVPLLEGMTQYF; cdr3_nt: TGTGCCAGCGTGCCCCTCCTTGAGGGGATGACCCAGTACTTC
j_call: TRBJ1-4; clone_size: few; d_call: TRBD1; v_call: TRBV5-4; cdr3_aa: CASSRGTGRATNEKLFF; cdr3_nt: TGTGCCAGCAGCCGAGGGACAGGTCGTGCAACTAATGAAAAACTGTTTTTT
j_call: TRBJ2-5; clone_size: once; d_call: .; v_call: TRBV10-3; cdr3_aa: CAISDPGGGETQYF; cdr3_nt: TGTGCCATCAGTGACCCCGGTGGCGGAGAGACCCAGTACTTC
j_call: TRBJ1-6; clone_size: .; d_call: .; v_call: TRBV2; cdr3_aa: CASSDGDSNQPLHF; cdr3_nt: TGTGCCAGCAGTGACGGGGATAGCAATCAGCCCCTCCACTTT
j_call: TRBJ2-6; clone_size: many; d_call: .; v_call: TRBV7-8; cdr3_aa: CASSLGSGMGANVLTF; cdr3_nt: TGTGCCAGCAGCTTAGGGTCCGGGATGGGGGCCAACGTCCTGACTTTC
j_call: TRBJ1-4; clone_size: few; d_call: TRBD1; v_call: TRBV25-1; cdr3_aa: CASSGQGVHEKLFF; cdr3_nt: TGTGCCAGCAGTGGACAGGGGGTTCATGAAAAACTGTTTTTT
j_call: TRBJ2-7; clone_size: many; d_call: .; v_call: TRBV11-2; cdr3_aa: CASSLESRLYEQYF; cdr3_nt: TGTGCCAGCAGCTTAGAAAGCAGACTCTACGAGCAGTACTTC
j_call: TRBJ1-6; clone_size: .; d_call: .; v_call: TRBV7-9; cdr3_aa: CASSPIAGDGNSPLHF; cdr3_nt: TGTGCCAGCAGCCCCATCGCGGGGGACGGTAATTCACCCCTCCACTTT
j_call: TRBJ1-1; clone_size: once; d_call: .; v_call: TRBV25-1; cdr3_aa: CASWGGFMNTEAFF; cdr3_nt: TGTGCCAGCTGGGGCGGGTTCATGAACACTGAAGCTTTCTTT
j_call: TRBJ2-7; clone_size: many; d_call: .; v_call: TRBV20-1; cdr3_aa: CSATRPSTGEQYF; cdr3_nt: TGCAGTGCAACCAGACCCAGCACGGGGGAGCAGTACTTC
j_call: TRBJ2-2; clone_size: many; d_call: TRBD1; v_call: TRBV5-1; cdr3_aa: CASSSTGAGELFF; cdr3_nt: TGCGCCAGCAGCTCCACAGGGGCCGGGGAGCTGTTTTTT
j_call: TRBJ1-2; clone_size: many; d_call: .; v_call: TRBV6-5; cdr3_aa: CATAPSQGPVYGYTF; cdr3_nt: TGTGCCACCGCCCCTTCGCAGGGGCCGGTCTATGGCTACACCTTC
j_call: TRBJ2-7; clone_size: .; d_call: .; v_call: TRBV3-1; cdr3_aa: CASSQSIGRTYEQYF; cdr3_nt: TGTGCCAGCAGCCAAAGTATTGGCAGAACCTACGAGCAGTACTTC
j_call: TRBJ1-4; clone_size: many; d_call: TRBD1; v_call: TRBV5-1; cdr3_aa: CASSFWGQFEKLFF; cdr3_nt: TGCGCCAGCAGCTTTTGGGGACAGTTTGAAAAACTGTTTTTT
j_call: TRBJ1-5; clone_size: .; d_call: TRBD1; v_call: TRBV29-1; cdr3_aa: CSAALGTGGSPQHF; cdr3_nt: TGCAGCGCCGCCTTGGGGACAGGGGGGTCACCCCAGCATTTT
j_call: TRBJ1-4; clone_size: .; d_call: TRBD1; v_call: TRBV15; cdr3_aa: CATSRGQGGEKLFF; cdr3_nt: TGTGCCACCAGCAGAGGACAGGGTGGTGAAAAACTGTTTTTT
j_call: TRBJ2-2; clone_size: many; d_call: TRBD1; v_call: TRBV7-2; cdr3_aa: CASRRRGDRAGNTGELFF; cdr3_nt: TGTGCCAGCAGACGTAGGGGAGACAGGGCAGGAAACACCGGGGAGCTGTTTTTT
j_call: TRBJ1-1; clone_size: .; d_call: TRBD1; v_call: TRBV7-8; cdr3_aa: CASRSGTGILVTEAFF; cdr3_nt: TGTGCCAGCAGGTCTGGGACAGGGATTTTGGTCACTGAAGCTTTCTTT
j_call: TRBJ2-6; clone_size: once; d_call: .; v_call: TRBV15; cdr3_aa: CATQAERSTSGANVLTF; cdr3_nt: TGTGCCACCCAAGCAGAGCGCAGTACCTCTGGGGCCAACGTCCTGACTTTC
j_call: TRBJ1-2; clone_size: .; d_call: .; v_call: TRBV30; cdr3_aa: CAWSVGGRIGNYGYTF; cdr3_nt: TGTGCCTGGAGTGTAGGGGGGCGCATTGGTAACTATGGCTACACCTTC
j_call: TRBJ2-7; clone_size: many; d_call: .; v_call: TRBV4-1; cdr3_aa: CASSQGGGYEQYF; cdr3_nt: TGTGCCAGCAGCCAAGGAGGGGGCTACGAGCAGTACTTC
j_call: TRBJ2-7; clone_size: .; d_call: TRBD1; v_call: TRBV2; cdr3_aa: CASSEAQGARYEQYF; cdr3_nt: TGTGCCAGCAGTGAAGCACAGGGGGCGCGGTACGAGCAGTACTTC
j_call: TRBJ1-2; clone_size: many; d_call: .; v_call: TRBV6-2/TRBV6-3; cdr3_aa: CASTPGTDYGYTF; cdr3_nt: TGTGCCAGCACCCCCGGCACGGACTATGGCTACACCTTC
j_call: TRBJ2-2; clone_size: many; d_call: TRBD1; v_call: TRBV7-2; cdr3_aa: CASSLGGQGVTGELFF; cdr3_nt: TGTGCCAGCAGCTTAGGGGGACAGGGGGTCACCGGGGAGCTGTTTTTT
j_call: TRBJ2-7; clone_size: .; d_call: TRBD1; v_call: TRBV20-1; cdr3_aa: CSALPRDSPLYEQYF; cdr3_nt: TGCAGTGCCCTGCCACGGGACAGTCCCCTCTACGAGCAGTACTTC
j_call: TRBJ1-1; clone_size: .; d_call: .; v_call: TRBV7-7; cdr3_aa: CASSQGEGRSNTEAFF; cdr3_nt: TGCGCCAGCAGCCAAGGTGAGGGACGGTCGAACACTGAAGCTTTCTTT
j_call: TRBJ1-5; clone_size: .; d_call: TRBD1; v_call: TRBV7-2; cdr3_aa: CASRIVGTGNQPQHF; cdr3_nt: TGTGCCAGCAGAATAGTGGGGACAGGCAATCAGCCCCAGCATTTT
j_call: TRBJ1-6; clone_size: many; d_call: .; v_call: TRBV2; cdr3_aa: CASSEYSSYNSPLHF; cdr3_nt: TGTGCCAGCAGTGAGTACAGTTCCTATAATTCACCCCTCCACTTT